This T cell receptor beta chain was recorded in a study of shared clonotypes between healthy human individuals. Turning to the study itself: A donor's plate count was three for CD4 naive and three for CD4 memory; CD8 naive had two and CD8 memory one.

This clone was found a few times. The sample has other DNA sequences that encode this CDR3 too. The data were produced by immunoSEQ multiplex PCR, yet TCRdb's version contains in-frame clones alone and is incomplete. The data hold some 1 million clones, with approximately 70% observed a single time. V shed 9 bases and J shed 1 base, with 7 bases lying between them. The CDR3 contains 12 residues. Germline CDR1 and CDR2: LNHDA and SQIVND (reference sequence). Material for sequencing was memory CD4+ T cells sorted from blood. Indicated subset: CD45RA-negative fraction. The TCR was taken from a man between 18 and 29 years old in good health. The rearrangement links TRBV19 to TRBJ1-3; D is undetermined. The CDR3 is CASTTSGNTIYF. CDR3 coding DNA: TGTGCCAGCACAACTTCTGGAAACACCATATATTTT.